This entry lists 25 T cell receptor beta chains sequenced from one sample in a study of Graves' ophthalmopathy and Graves' hyperthyroidism. TCR beta CDR3 regions were amplified from RNA transcripts. HTBI-primed RT-PCR formed the first round, and a multiplex PCR formed the second. TCRdb recomputed calls from the multiplex PCR reads with MiXCR, one row per CDR3 protein. The sample holds 500,000 to 800,000 distinct CDR3 sequences; approximately 39% are singletons and the top ten take 2.5% to 3.5%. The specimen was peripheral blood. These receptors were taken from an adult man with Graves' ophthalmopathy.

V usage is TRBV25-1 and J usage is TRBJ1-1, with 8 bases fitting TRBD1. V was pared by 11 bases and J by 5 bases, with 13 bases of the junction left unmatched. This CDR3 comprises 14 residues. Germline CDR1 and CDR2: MGHDK and SYGVNS. The DNA for the CDR3 is TGTGCCTGGAGTCCAGGGGGCAATATAACTGAAGCTTTCTTT. Translating it yields CAWSPGGNITEAFF. Full variable domain (outside the CDR3, taken from reference TRBV25-1 and TRBJ1-1): EADIYQTPRYLVIGTGKKITLECSQTMGHDKMYWYQQDPGMELHLIHYSYGVNSTEKGDLSSESTVSRIRTEHFPLTLESARPSHTSQYLCAWSPGGNITEAFFGQGTRLTVV.

The gene calls are TRBV20-1 and TRBJ2-5; 12 bases match TRBD1. The CDR3 loop spans 14 amino acids. The germline CDR1 and CDR2 sequences are DFQATT and SNEGSKA (reference sequence). The ends lost 3 bases at V and 5 bases at J; junction bases unmatched: 4. The CDR3 reads CSARGQGAAETQYF. In nucleotides, the CDR3 is TGCAGTGCTAGGGGACAGGGGGCGGCGGAGACCCAGTACTTC.

This clonotype was picked up a small number of times. The chain has TRBV3-1 and TRBJ1-1; tentative D call: TRBD1 (5 bases). V lost 3 bases, J lost 4 bases, and 15 bases lay in between. This CDR3 spans 15 amino acids. Germline V gene sequence: CDR1 LGHDT, CDR2 YNNKEL (reference sequence). CDR3 protein: CASSQPALRGTEAFF. CDR3 coding DNA: TGTGCCAGCAGCCAGCCAGCCTTAAGGGGCACTGAAGCTTTCTTT.

On this clonotype itself: A much larger clone lies a single base off, so this may be a read error. This sequence joins TRBV2 and TRBJ1-5, with D possibly matching TRBD1 (6 bases). This CDR3 comprises 15 residues. The germline V gene encodes CDR1 SNHLY and CDR2 FYNNEI. The CDR3: CAGSQGLYSNQPQHF. CDR3 sequence (DNA): TGTGCCGGCAGCCAGGGGCTCTATAGCAATCAGCCCCAGCATTTT.

This clonotype was found a few times. This chain links TRBV4-1 with TRBJ1-4, with D maybe TRBD1 (6 bases). The V end was cut by 2 bases, the J end by 9 bases, with 10 bases between. Germline values: CDR1 MGHRA, CDR2 YSYEKL. The CDR3 contains 13 residues. As DNA, the CDR3 is TGCGCCAGCAGCCAATCGGACAGCCAAAAACTGTTTTTT. It specifies CASSQSDSQKLFF.

This chain connects TRBV7-3 to TRBJ2-7, with D perhaps matching TRBD1 (5 bases). The length of the CDR3 is 14 residues. V was pared by 4 bases and J by 2 bases, with 12 bases between. CDR1 SGHTA and CDR2 FQGTGA come from the germline V gene. The CDR3: CASSSLGDTYEQYF. DNA for the CDR3: TGTGCCAGCAGCTCCTTAGGGGATACCTACGAGCAGTACTTC.

This clonotype occurred a few times. The genes are TRBV12-3 or TRBV12-4 and TRBJ1-4; D is ambiguous. The CDR3 is 15 amino acids. V gave up 2 bases and J gave up 0 bases, with 7 bases separating them. CDR3 in amino acids: CASSLRGATNEKLFF. The DNA of the CDR3 is TGTGCCAGCAGTTTAAGAGGTGCAACTAATGAAAAACTGTTTTTT.

This rearrangement joins TRBV25-1 to TRBJ2-3; TRBD2 is a possible D gene (5 bases). Germline V gene sequence: CDR1 MGHDK, CDR2 SYGVNS. The ends were cut back, 3 bases at V and 2 bases at J, with 12 bases in the middle. The CDR3 runs to 15 residues. For the CDR3, the DNA is TGTGCCAGCAGTGAGGACGGGGAACTCACAGATACGCAGTATTTT. Protein: CASSEDGELTDTQYF.

There are many counts of this clonotype. The chain has TRBV19 and TRBJ1-6; 9 positions match TRBD1. Germline V lookup: CDR1 LNHDA, CDR2 SQIVND (reference sequence). V was pared by 5 bases and J by 8 bases, with 4 bases of the junction left unmatched. The CDR3 is 14 residues long. The CDR3 region has the DNA TGTGCCAGTAGTCGGGACAGGGTGGATTCACCCCTCCACTTT. Its protein is CASSRDRVDSPLHF.

The V call is TRBV5-6, the J call TRBJ1-4; 9 nucleotides line up with TRBD1. Germline CDR1 is SGHDT and CDR2 is YYEEEE. This CDR3 contains 16 residues. J was trimmed by 5 bases and V by 2 bases; bases with no gene match: 7. The CDR3 nucleotides are TGTGCCAGCAGCTTCTCGGGACAGGGAAGGAATGAAAAACTGTTTTTT. Amino acid sequence: CASSFSGQGRNEKLFF.

This clonotype has a handful of counts. The chain joins TRBV5-1 to TRBJ2-2; D remains ambiguous. The CDR3 is 12 amino acids. Germline CDR1 SGHRS, CDR2 YFSETQ. The V gene lost 2 bases and the J gene lost 7 bases, with 6 bases spanning the gap. CDR3 loop: CASSFGDGELFF. The CDR3 DNA sequence: TGCGCCAGCAGCTTCGGTGACGGGGAGCTGTTTTTT.

This clonotype has only a few counts. The rearrangement links TRBV20-1 to TRBJ2-2; 8 nucleotides agree with TRBD2. CDR3 size: 16 residues. The V gene's germline CDR1 is DFQATT and CDR2 SNEGSKA (reference sequence). V shed 3 bases, J shed 6 bases, and the junction held 12 bases outside the gene matches. The CDR3 nucleotides read TGCAGTGCTAGGGAACCCGGGGGGGAGAGGGCCGGGGAGCTGTTTTTT. Translating it yields CSAREPGGERAGELFF.

This CDR3 is CASSLQGARYF. The CDR3 coding sequence is TGTGCCAGCAGTTTACAGGGGGCGCGGTACTTC. The chain couples TRBV2 to TRBJ2-7; the match to TRBD1 covers 9 bases. This CDR3 spans 11 amino acids. Germline assignment: CDR1 SNHLY and CDR2 FYNNEI. After removal of 5 bases from V and 12 bases from J, the junction contained 5 bases not matched to a gene. Full variable domain (missing parts from reference TRBV2 and TRBJ2-7): EPEVTQTPSHQVTQMGQEVILRCVPISNHLYFYWYRQILGQKVEFLVSFYNNEISEKSEIFDDQFSVERPDGSNFTLKIRSTKLEDSAMYFCASSLQGARYFGPGTRLTVT.

This clonotype was seen repeatedly, ten times or more. The rearrangement joins TRBV7-9 to TRBJ2-7; D ambiguous. The germline V and J ends were trimmed by 1 base and 2 bases, with 9 bases remaining between them. In germline, CDR1 is SEHNR, CDR2 FQNEAQ (reference sequence). The CDR3 length is 14 residues. CDR3 sequence reads: CASSLVVGTYEQYF. The CDR3 region has the DNA TGTGCCAGCAGCTTAGTGGTGGGAACCTACGAGCAGTACTTC.

A note on this clonotype: A clone one base away is much larger, so this may be a read error. V is TRBV9 and J is TRBJ2-5; D might be TRBD1 (6 bases). Germline V lookup: CDR1 SGDLS, CDR2 YYNGEE. V was shortened by 6 bases and J by 2 bases, with 23 bases between the two germline ends. The CDR3 is 17 residues long. CDR3 residues: CASNPVEGWGLQETQYF. The CDR3 coding sequence is TGTGCCAGCAACCCAGTCGAGGGATGGGGGCTGCAAGAGACCCAGTACTTC.

Ten or more counts support this clonotype. The genes are TRBV5-1 and TRBJ2-7; D call uncertain. This CDR3 is built from 12 residues. The germline V gene has CDR1 SGHRS and CDR2 YFSETQ. Trimming pared 3 bases from V and 5 bases from J, leaving 9 bases between. CDR3 DNA: TGCGCCAGCAGCTCACGCGAGGACGAGCAGTACTTC. The encoded protein is CASSSREDEQYF.

This clonotype was counted ten times or more. DNA of the CDR3: TGCAGCGTTCACCCTGGAGATACGCAGTATTTT. Its translation is CSVHPGDTQYF. The gene calls are TRBV29-1 and TRBJ2-3; D unresolved. Germline lookup yields CDR1 SQVTM and CDR2 ANQGSEA. V was cut by 5 bases and J by 5 bases, with 8 bases left in between. The CDR3 totals 11 residues.

Notes on this clonotype: A much more abundant neighbour one base away suggests this may be a read error. V is TRBV19 and J is TRBJ2-7; no definite D call. The CDR3 is 13 residues long. Per the germline V gene, CDR1 is LNHDA and CDR2 is SQIVND (reference sequence). V dropped 6 bases and J dropped 3 bases, with 12 bases sitting between them. CDR3 residues: CASSPSRNYEQYV. For the CDR3, the DNA is TGTGCCAGTAGCCCATCCCGGAACTACGAGCAGTACGTC.

The chain carries TRBV2 and TRBJ2-5, with D unclear. Deletions cut 6 bases from V and 4 bases from J, with 9 bases between. The germline gives CDR1 SNHLY, CDR2 FYNNEI. The length of the CDR3 is 12 residues. The CDR3 loop is CASRGLAETQYF. In DNA, the CDR3 is TGTGCCAGCAGGGGATTAGCAGAGACCCAGTACTTC.

The chain employs TRBV19 and TRBJ2-7; D might be TRBD2 (5 bases). The germline CDR1 and CDR2 sequences are LNHDA and SQIVND (reference sequence). Trimming removed 0 bases at V and 1 base at J, with 13 bases between. This CDR3 is 16 amino acids long. CDR3 coding DNA: TGTGCCAGTAGTATAGATTCAAGGCTAGCATCCTACGAGCAGTACTTC. This codes for CASSIDSRLASYEQYF.

The V call is TRBV20-1, the J call TRBJ1-5; D uncertain. Trimming cost V 6 bases and J 7 bases, with 16 bases left between them. This CDR3 is 13 amino acids long. Per germline, CDR1 DFQATT and CDR2 SNEGSKA (reference sequence). The CDR3 nucleotides read TGCAGTGCCCCAGCGGGGAATGAGCAGCCCCAGCATTTT. Translation: CSAPAGNEQPQHF.

The chain uses TRBV12-3 or TRBV12-4 and TRBJ2-2, with TRBD1 as a possible D gene (5 bases). With 5 bases removed from V and 0 bases from J, the gap between germline ends came to 10 bases. CDR3 length: 15 amino acids. CDR3 nucleotides: TGTGCCAGCAGTCTCCGCAGGGCGAACACCGGGGAGCTGTTTTTT. It translates to CASSLRRANTGELFF.

This clonotype occurred many times. J is TRBJ2-5 and V is TRBV5-1, with a weak D call TRBD1 (5 bases). CDR1 and CDR2 (germline): SGHRS, YFSETQ. CDR3 length equals 14 residues. Trimming left V 2 bases short and J 3 bases short, with 11 bases between. CDR3 region: CASSFTGGEETQYF. Here the CDR3 DNA reads TGCGCCAGCAGCTTCACAGGTGGTGAAGAGACCCAGTACTTC. Looking up the rest from reference TRBV5-1 and TRBJ2-5 gives the full variable domain: KAGVTQTPRYLIKTRGQQVTLSCSPISGHRSVSWYQQTPGQGLQFLFEYFSETQRNKGNFPGRFSGRQFSNSRSEMNVSTLELGDSALYLCASSFTGGEETQYFGPGTRLLVL.

To note about this clonotype: A junction boundary mismatches the germline segment, possibly from a read error. The chain couples TRBV10-3 to TRBJ1-6, with 7 bases identical to TRBD1. The CDR3 runs 17 residues. The V gene's germline CDR1 is ENHRY and CDR2 SYGVKD. DNA for the CDR3: TGTGCCAGCAGTAAAGTACCCGGGACAGATAATAATTCACCCCTCCACTTT. It codes for CASSKVPGTDNNSPLHF.

This clonotype showed up just once. Given the absence of the conserved phenylalanine or tryptophan at the CDR3 end, a read error is likely. The limits of the CDR3 on the DNA are not certain, so only TCRdb's listed CDR3 is given. The chain recombines TRBV7-9 with TRBJ1-1; the listed D gene, TRBD1, was not tested against the DNA. Germline loops: CDR1 SEHNR, CDR2 FQNEAQ (reference sequence). A total of 9 residues make up the CDR3, ends included. This CDR3 is CASSSLDRG.